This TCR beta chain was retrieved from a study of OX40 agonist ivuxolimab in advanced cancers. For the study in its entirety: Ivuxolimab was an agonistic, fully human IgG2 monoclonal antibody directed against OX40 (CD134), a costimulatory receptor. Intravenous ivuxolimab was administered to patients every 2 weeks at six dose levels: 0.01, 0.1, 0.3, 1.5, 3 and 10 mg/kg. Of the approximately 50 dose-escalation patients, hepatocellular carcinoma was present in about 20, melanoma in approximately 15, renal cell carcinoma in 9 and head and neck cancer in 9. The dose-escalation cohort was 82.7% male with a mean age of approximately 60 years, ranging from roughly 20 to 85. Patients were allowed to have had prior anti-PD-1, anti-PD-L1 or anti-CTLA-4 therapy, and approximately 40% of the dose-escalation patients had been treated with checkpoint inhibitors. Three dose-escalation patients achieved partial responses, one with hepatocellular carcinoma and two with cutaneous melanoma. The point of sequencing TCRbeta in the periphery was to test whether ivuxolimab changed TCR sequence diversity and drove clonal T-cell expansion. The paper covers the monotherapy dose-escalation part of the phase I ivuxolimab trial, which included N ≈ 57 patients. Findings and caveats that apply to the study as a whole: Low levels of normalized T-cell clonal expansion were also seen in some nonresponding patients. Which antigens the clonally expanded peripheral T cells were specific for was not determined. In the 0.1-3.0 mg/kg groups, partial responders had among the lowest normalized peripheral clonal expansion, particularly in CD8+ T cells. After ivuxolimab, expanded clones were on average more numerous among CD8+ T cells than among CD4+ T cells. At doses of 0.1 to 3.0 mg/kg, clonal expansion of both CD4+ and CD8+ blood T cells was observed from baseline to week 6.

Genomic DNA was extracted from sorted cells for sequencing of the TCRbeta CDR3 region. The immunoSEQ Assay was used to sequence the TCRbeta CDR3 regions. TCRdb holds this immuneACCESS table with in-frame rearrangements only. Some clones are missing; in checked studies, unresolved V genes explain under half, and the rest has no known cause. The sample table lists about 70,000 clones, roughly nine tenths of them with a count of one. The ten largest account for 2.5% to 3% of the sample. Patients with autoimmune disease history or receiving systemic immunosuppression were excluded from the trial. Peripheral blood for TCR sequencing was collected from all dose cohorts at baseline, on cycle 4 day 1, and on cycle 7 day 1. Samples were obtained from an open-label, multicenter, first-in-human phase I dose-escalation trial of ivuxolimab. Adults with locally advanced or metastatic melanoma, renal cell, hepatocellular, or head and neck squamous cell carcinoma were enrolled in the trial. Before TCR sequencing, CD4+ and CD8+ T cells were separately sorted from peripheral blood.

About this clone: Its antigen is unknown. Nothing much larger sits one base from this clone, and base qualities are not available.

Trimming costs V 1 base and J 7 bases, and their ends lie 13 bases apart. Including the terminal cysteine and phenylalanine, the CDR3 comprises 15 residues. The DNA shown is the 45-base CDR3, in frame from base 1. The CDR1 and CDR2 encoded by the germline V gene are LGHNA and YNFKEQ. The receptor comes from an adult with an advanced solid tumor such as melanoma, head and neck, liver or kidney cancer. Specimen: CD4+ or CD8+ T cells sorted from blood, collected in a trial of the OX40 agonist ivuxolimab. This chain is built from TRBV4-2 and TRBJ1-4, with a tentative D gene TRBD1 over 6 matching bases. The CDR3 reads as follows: CASSQARGLAEKLFF. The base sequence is TGTGCCAGCAGCCAAGCGAGGGGGTTGGCTGAAAAACTGTTTTTT.